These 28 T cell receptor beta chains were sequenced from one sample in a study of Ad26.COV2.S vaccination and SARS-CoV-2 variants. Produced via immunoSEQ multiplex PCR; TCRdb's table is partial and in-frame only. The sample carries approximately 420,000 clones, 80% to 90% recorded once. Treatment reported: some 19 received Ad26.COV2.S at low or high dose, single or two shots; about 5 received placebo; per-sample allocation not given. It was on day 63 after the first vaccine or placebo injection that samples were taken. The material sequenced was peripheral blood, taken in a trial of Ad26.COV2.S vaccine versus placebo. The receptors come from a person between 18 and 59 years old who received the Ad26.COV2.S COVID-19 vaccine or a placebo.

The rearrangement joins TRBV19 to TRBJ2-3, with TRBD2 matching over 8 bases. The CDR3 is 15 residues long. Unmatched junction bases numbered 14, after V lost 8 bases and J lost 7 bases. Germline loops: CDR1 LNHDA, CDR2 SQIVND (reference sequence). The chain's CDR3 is CASGPGRGALNTQYF. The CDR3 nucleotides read TGTGCCAGTGGCCCGGGGCGGGGGGCCCTAAATACGCAGTATTTT.

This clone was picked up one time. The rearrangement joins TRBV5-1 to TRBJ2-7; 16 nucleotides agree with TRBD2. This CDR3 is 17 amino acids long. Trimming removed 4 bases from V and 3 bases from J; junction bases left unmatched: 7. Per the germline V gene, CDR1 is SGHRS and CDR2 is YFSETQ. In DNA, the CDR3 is TGCGCCAGCAGCGGGACTAGCGGGGGGGTGCCTGGCTACGAGCAGTACTTC. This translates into CASSGTSGGVPGYEQYF.

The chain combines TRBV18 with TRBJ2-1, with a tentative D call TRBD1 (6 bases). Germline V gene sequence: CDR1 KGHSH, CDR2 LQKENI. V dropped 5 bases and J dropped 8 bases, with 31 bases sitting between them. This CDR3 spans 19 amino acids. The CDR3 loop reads CASSRQAHSTFGLNDEQFF. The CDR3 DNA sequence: TGTGCCAGCTCAAGACAGGCCCACTCAACTTTCGGGCTTAACGATGAGCAGTTCTTC.

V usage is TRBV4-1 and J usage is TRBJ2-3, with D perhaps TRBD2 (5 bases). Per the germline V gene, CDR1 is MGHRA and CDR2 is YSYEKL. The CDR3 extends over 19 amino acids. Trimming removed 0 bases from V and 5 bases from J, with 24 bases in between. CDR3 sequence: CASSQDGGHINSYVDTQYF. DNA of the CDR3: TGCGCCAGCAGCCAAGATGGCGGGCATATTAATAGCTATGTAGATACGCAGTATTTT.

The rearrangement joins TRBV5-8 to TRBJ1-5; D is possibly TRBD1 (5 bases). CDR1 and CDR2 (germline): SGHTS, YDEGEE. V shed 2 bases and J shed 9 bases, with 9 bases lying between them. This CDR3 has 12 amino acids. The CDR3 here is CASSFIGAPQHF. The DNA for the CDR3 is TGTGCCAGCAGCTTTATAGGGGCGCCCCAGCATTTT.

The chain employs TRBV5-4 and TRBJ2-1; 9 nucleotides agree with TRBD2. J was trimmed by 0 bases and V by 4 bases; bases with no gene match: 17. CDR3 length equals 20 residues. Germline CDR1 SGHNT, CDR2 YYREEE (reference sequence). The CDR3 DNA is TGTGCCAGCAGCATTCTTCGGGTAGCGGGGGCCCTAAGCTCCTACAATGAGCAGTTCTTC. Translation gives CASSILRVAGALSSYNEQFF.

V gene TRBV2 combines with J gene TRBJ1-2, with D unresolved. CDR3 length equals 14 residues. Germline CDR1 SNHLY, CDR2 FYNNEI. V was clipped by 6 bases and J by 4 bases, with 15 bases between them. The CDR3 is CASSPAGLSYGYTF. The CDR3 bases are TGTGCCAGCAGCCCCGCCGGGTTATCCTATGGCTACACCTTC.

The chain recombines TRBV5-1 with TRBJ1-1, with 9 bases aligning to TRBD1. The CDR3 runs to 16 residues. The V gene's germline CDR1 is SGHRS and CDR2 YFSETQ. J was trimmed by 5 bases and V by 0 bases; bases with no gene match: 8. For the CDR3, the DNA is TGCGCCAGCAGCTTGGTGGGGCCGGGACAGGGAACTGAAGCTTTCTTT. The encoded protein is CASSLVGPGQGTEAFF.

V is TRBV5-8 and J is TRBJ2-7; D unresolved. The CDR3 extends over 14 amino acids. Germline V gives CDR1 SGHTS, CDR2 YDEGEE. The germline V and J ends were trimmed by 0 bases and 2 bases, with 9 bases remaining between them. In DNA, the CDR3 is TGTGCCAGCAGCTTGGGCCCCTCGGCCTACGAGCAGTACTTC. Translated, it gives CASSLGPSAYEQYF.

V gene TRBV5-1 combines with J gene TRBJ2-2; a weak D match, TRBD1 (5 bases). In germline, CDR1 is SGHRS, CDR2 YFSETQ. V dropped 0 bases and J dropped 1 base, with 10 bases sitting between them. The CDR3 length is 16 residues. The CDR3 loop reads CASSLDLTENTGELFF. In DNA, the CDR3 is TGCGCCAGCAGCTTGGACTTGACAGAGAACACCGGGGAGCTGTTTTTT.

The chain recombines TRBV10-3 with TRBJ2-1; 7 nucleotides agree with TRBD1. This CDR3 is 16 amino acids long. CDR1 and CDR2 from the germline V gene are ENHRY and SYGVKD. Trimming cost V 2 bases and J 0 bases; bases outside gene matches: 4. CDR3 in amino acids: CAISEGDRFSYNEQFF. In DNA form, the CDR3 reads TGTGCCATCAGTGAGGGGGACAGATTCTCCTACAATGAGCAGTTCTTC.

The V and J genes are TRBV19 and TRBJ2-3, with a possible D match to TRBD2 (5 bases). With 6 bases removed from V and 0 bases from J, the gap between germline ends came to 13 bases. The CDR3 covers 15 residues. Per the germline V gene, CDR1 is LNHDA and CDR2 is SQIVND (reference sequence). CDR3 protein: CASRGPRTSTDTQYF. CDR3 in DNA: TGTGCCAGTAGAGGTCCTCGGACTAGCACAGATACGCAGTATTTT.

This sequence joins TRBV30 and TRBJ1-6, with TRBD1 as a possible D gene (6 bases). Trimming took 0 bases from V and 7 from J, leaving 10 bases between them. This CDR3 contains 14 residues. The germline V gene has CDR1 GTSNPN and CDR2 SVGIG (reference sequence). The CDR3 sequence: CAWSVGQGNSPLHF. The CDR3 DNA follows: TGTGCCTGGAGTGTGGGGCAGGGGAATTCACCCCTCCACTTT.

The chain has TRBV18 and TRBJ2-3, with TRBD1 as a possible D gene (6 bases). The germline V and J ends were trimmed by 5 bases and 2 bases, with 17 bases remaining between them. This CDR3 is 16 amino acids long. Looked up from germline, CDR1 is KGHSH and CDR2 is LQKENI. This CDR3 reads CASSSPDRTFTDTQYF. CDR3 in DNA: TGTGCCAGCTCATCTCCGGACAGAACGTTCACAGATACGCAGTATTTT.

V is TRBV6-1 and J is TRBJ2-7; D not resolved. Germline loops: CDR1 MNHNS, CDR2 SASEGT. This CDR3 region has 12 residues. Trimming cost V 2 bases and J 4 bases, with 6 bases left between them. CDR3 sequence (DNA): TGTGCCAGCAGTGAATCATTTTACGAGCAGTACTTC. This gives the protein CASSESFYEQYF.

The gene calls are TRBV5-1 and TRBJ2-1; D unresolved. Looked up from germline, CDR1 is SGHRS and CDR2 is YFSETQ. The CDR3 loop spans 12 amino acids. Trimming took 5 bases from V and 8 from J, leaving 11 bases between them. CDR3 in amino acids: CASRIGYDEQFF. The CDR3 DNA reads TGCGCCAGCAGAATAGGTTACGATGAGCAGTTCTTC.

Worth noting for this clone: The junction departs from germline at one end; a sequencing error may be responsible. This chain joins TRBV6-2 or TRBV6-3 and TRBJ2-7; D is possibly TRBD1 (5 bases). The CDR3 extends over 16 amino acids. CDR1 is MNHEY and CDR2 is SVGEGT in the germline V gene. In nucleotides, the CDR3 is TGTGCCAGCAGTTACAACGGTCAGGGAATAAACAACGAGCAGTACTTT. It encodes CASSYNGQGINNEQYF.

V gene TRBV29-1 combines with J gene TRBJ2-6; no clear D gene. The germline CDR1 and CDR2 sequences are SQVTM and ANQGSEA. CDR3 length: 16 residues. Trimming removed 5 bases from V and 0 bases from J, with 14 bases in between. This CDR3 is CSVFSSISSGANVLTF. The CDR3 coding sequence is TGCAGCGTTTTCTCTTCGATTTCCTCTGGGGCCAACGTCCTGACTTTC.

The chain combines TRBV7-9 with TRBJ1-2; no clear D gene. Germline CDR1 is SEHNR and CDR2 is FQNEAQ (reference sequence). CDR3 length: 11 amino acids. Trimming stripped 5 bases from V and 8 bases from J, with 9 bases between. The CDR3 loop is CASSTFGGYTF. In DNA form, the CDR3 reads TGTGCCAGCAGCACGTTCGGGGGCTACACCTTC. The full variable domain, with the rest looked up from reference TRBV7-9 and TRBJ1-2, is DTGVSQNPRHKITKRGQNVTFRCDPISEHNRLYWYRQTLGQGPEFLTYFQNEAQLEKSRLLSDRFSAERPKGSFSTLEIQRTEQGDSAMYLCASSTFGGYTFGSGTRLTVV.

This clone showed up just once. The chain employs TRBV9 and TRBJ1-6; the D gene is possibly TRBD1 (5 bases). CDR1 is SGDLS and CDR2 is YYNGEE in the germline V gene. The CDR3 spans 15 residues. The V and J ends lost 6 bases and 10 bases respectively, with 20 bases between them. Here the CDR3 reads CASKKDPQGGSPLHF. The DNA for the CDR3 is TGTGCCAGCAAAAAGGACCCGCAGGGAGGCTCACCCCTCCACTTT.

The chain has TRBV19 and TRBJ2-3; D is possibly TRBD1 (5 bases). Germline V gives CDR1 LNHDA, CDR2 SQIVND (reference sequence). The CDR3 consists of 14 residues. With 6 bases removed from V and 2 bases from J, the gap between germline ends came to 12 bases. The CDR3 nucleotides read TGTGCCAGTAGCCGCGCAGGGATCACAGATACGCAGTATTTT. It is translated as CASSRAGITDTQYF.

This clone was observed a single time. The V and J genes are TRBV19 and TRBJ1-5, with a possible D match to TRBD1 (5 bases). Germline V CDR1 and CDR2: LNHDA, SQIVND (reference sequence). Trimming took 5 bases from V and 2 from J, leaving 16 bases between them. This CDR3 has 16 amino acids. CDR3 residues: CASSATVVWGNQPQHF. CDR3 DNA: TGTGCCAGTAGTGCGACAGTCGTTTGGGGCAATCAGCCCCAGCATTTT.

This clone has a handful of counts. In nucleotides, the CDR3 is TGTGCCAGCAGCTTAGTTTTAGTCTATGGCTACACCTTC. Its translation: CASSLVLVYGYTF. The gene calls are TRBV7-9 and TRBJ1-2; D ambiguous. CDR1 and CDR2 (germline): SEHNR, FQNEAQ (reference sequence). V lost 1 base and J lost 4, with 7 bases in between. CDR3 size: 13 residues. Looking up the rest from reference TRBV7-9 and TRBJ1-2 gives the full variable domain: DTGVSQNPRHKITKRGQNVTFRCDPISEHNRLYWYRQTLGQGPEFLTYFQNEAQLEKSRLLSDRFSAERPKGSFSTLEIQRTEQGDSAMYLCASSLVLVYGYTFGSGTRLTVV.

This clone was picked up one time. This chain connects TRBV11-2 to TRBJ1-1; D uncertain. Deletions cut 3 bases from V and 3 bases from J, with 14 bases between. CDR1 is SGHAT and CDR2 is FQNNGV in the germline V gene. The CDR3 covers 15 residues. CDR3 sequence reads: CASSLFEPPDTEAFF. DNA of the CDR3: TGTGCCAGCAGCTTGTTTGAGCCCCCGGACACTGAAGCTTTCTTT.

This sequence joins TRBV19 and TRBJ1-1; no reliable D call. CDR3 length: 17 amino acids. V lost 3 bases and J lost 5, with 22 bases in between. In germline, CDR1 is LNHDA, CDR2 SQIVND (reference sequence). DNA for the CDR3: TGTGCCAGTAGTATCGTCCGGGCGGGAGGGATAGGAACTGAAGCTTTCTTT. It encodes CASSIVRAGGIGTEAFF.

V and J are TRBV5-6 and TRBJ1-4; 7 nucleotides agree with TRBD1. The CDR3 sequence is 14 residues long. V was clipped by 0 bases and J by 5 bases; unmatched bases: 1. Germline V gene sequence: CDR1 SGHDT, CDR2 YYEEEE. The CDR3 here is CASSLEGQNEKLFF. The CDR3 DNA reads TGTGCCAGCAGCTTGGAGGGACAGAATGAAAAACTGTTTTTT.

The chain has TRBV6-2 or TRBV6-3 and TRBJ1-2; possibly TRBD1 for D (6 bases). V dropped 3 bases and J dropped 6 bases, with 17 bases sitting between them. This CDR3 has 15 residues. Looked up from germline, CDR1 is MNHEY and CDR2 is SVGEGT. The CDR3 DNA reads TGTGCCAGCAGTTATATGTCTGGGGGGCGTCATGGCTACACCTTC. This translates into CASSYMSGGRHGYTF.

CDR3 loop: CASSQDLDSSNEKLFF. CDR3 nucleotides: TGTGCCAGCAGCCAAGATTTGGACAGTTCTAATGAAAAACTGTTTTTT. The chain recombines TRBV3-1 (or the pseudogene TRBV3-2) with TRBJ1-4, with D tentatively TRBD1 (6 bases). The CDR3 runs to 16 residues. V lost 0 bases and J lost 3, with 11 bases in between. CDR1 is LGHDT, CDR2 YNNKEL, per germline (reference sequence).